This T cell receptor beta chain was recovered during a study of glioma-infiltrating T cells. Germline V CDR1 and CDR2: MNHEY, SVGEGT. V lost 5 bases, J lost 0 bases, and 11 bases lay in between. This CDR3 has 15 amino acids. Using RNA template, CDR3s of TCR alpha and beta were amplified with iRepertoire arm-PCR. MiXCR, run by TCRdb on the multiplex PCR reads, gives a single entry per CDR3 protein. Of about 410,000 distinct CDR3 sequences in the sample, roughly two fifths were seen once. The chain employs TRBV6-2 or TRBV6-3 and TRBJ1-5; D ambiguous. The TCR originated in a human donor with low-grade glioma or glioblastoma, undergoing nonglioma brain surgery, or in good health (not recorded which). The sample consisted of glioma tissue, nonneoplastic brain tissue, or PBMCs (not recorded which). CDR3 protein: CASSERGHSNQPQHF. As DNA, the CDR3 is TGTGCCAGCAGTGAACGTGGGCATAGCAATCAGCCCCAGCATTTT.